In this sample, the clone carrying this TCR beta chain turned up a few times. Its target is not known. The method was immunoSEQ multiplex PCR; TCRdb's version includes in-frame clones alone and lacks a portion of them. This sample has about 180,000 clones, with roughly 89% found just once. These data originate in a study of Ad26.COV2.S vaccination and SARS-CoV-2 variants. Findings of the study overall: Reportedly, spike-specific CD8+ and CD4+ T cell responses achieved substantial breadth once vaccination had taken place. Breadth of non-spike TCRs did not differ between vaccinees and placebo recipients.

From germline, CDR1 is MNHEY and CDR2 SMNVEV (reference sequence). V gave up 3 bases and J gave up 10 bases; unmatched junction bases: 6. This CDR3 region has 14 residues. The receptor comes from a human donor who had recovered from COVID-19. This chain connects TRBV27 to TRBJ1-4; 9 bases are a match to TRBD1. The sample here was peripheral blood, taken after recovery from COVID-19. CDR3 sequence reads: CASSFLGQGSKLFF. CDR3 nucleotide sequence: TGTGCCAGCAGTTTCCTAGGACAGGGGTCAAAACTGTTTTTT. The whole variable domain, remainder taken from reference TRBV27 and TRBJ1-4, is EAQVTQNPRYLITVTGKKLTVTCSQNMNHEYMSWYRQDPGLGLRQIYYSMNVEVTDKGDVPEGYKVSRKEKRNFPLILESPSPNQTSLYFCASSFLGQGSKLFFGSGTQLSVL.